The next 14 T cell receptor beta chains were all read from a single sample in a study of CD8+CD57+ T cells in acquired aplastic anemia. Genomic DNA was employed as the template in profiling TCR beta VDJ and CDR3. TCRdb independently ran MiXCR on the reads; one entry per CDR3 protein. The table has 150,000 to 200,000 distinct CDR3 sequences, over 60% seen once. Material: sorted CD4+, CD8+, or CD8+CD57+ T cells (not recorded which) from PBMCs. The receptor set was obtained from a human donor with severe aplastic anemia or a healthy control (not recorded which).

This clonotype appeared a few times. CDR3: CASRGQGSYNEQFF. The CDR3 DNA follows: TGTGCCAGCAGGGGACAGGGATCCTACAATGAGCAGTTCTTC. This chain uses TRBV27 with TRBJ2-1, with TRBD1 matching over 9 bases. V shed 6 bases and J 1 base; nucleotides not matched to a gene: 1. The CDR3 consists of 14 residues. CDR1 MNHEY and CDR2 SMNVEV come from the germline V gene (reference sequence).

This clonotype was picked up many times. The chain combines TRBV7-3 with TRBJ2-3; TRBD2 matches at 9 bases. CDR1 is SGHTA, CDR2 FQGTGA, per germline. V dropped 4 bases and J dropped 2; count of bases not matched to a gene: 4. The CDR3 loop spans 15 amino acids. CDR3 region: CASSSSGAATDTQYF. The CDR3, as DNA: TGTGCCAGCAGCTCTAGCGGGGCCGCCACAGATACGCAGTATTTT.

This chain uses TRBV7-9 with TRBJ2-7, with 9 bases fitting TRBD1. The length of the CDR3 is 15 residues. V gave up 7 bases and J gave up 6 bases; unmatched junction bases: 13. Germline assignment: CDR1 SEHNR and CDR2 FQNEAQ (reference sequence). The CDR3, as DNA: TGTGCCAGCATCATTCCGGGACAGGGACTCTCCGAGCAGTACTTC. Its translation is CASIIPGQGLSEQYF.

V is TRBV20-1 and J is TRBJ1-1, with D possibly being TRBD1 (5 bases). This CDR3 is 13 amino acids long. CDR1 is DFQATT, CDR2 SNEGSKA, per germline (reference sequence). Trimming shortened V by 3 bases and J by 0 bases, and 8 bases separated the two germline ends. In DNA form, the CDR3 reads TGCAGTGCTAGTGACAGAATGAACACTGAAGCTTTCTTT. It codes for CSASDRMNTEAFF.

This clonotype was seen at least ten times. The V and J genes are TRBV5-1 and TRBJ1-2; D not resolved. Trimming pared 0 bases from V and 1 base from J, leaving 4 bases between. The CDR3 runs 13 residues. Germline V gives CDR1 SGHRS, CDR2 YFSETQ. The chain's CDR3 is CASSLADNYGYTF. CDR3 nucleotides: TGCGCCAGCAGCTTGGCAGATAACTATGGCTACACCTTC.

This chain connects TRBV20-1 to TRBJ2-5; D is perhaps TRBD2 (6 bases). Germline V gives CDR1 DFQATT, CDR2 SNEGSKA (reference sequence). There are 15 residues in the CDR3. V shed 3 bases and J shed 1 base, with 15 bases lying between them. CDR3 nucleotide sequence: TGCAGTGCTAGGGTACTAGCACCGCCCCAAGAGACCCAGTACTTC. It is translated as CSARVLAPPQETQYF.

For this clonotype: The junction differs from germline at one of its ends, possibly a read error. The chain couples TRBV7-9 to TRBJ1-1; 7 bases map to TRBD1. CDR1 is SEHNR and CDR2 is FQNEAQ in the germline V gene (reference sequence). This CDR3 comprises 15 residues. In nucleotides, the CDR3 is TGTGCCAGCAGCTATCCGACAGGGAGTAACACTGAAGTTTTCTTT. It encodes CASSYPTGSNTEVFF.

This clonotype was observed many times. The chain links TRBV5-1 to TRBJ2-1; 10 bases match TRBD2. The CDR3 loop spans 15 amino acids. V lost 4 bases to trimming and J lost 5 bases; unmatched junction nucleotides: 6. Germline values: CDR1 SGHRS, CDR2 YFSETQ. Here the CDR3 DNA reads TGCGCCAGCAGCCCAGCGGGGGGGCTGGACAATGAGCAGTTCTTC. Its protein is CASSPAGGLDNEQFF. Supplemented by reference TRBV5-1 and TRBJ2-1, the full variable domain reads KAGVTQTPRYLIKTRGQQVTLSCSPISGHRSVSWYQQTPGQGLQFLFEYFSETQRNKGNFPGRFSGRQFSNSRSEMNVSTLELGDSALYLCASSPAGGLDNEQFFGPGTRLTVL.

The J gene is TRBJ2-7, the V gene TRBV9; TRBD2 matches 11 bases. CDR3 size: 16 residues. Germline lookup yields CDR1 SGDLS and CDR2 YYNGEE. V was pared by 4 bases and J by 0 bases, with 6 bases of the junction left unmatched. The CDR3 DNA follows: TGTGCCAGCAGCCCAATACTAGCGGGGGACTCCTACGAGCAGTACTTC. This gives the protein CASSPILAGDSYEQYF.

The rearrangement joins TRBV2 to TRBJ2-3; TRBD2 matches 7 bases. The CDR3 covers 13 residues. The germline V gene has CDR1 SNHLY and CDR2 FYNNEI. Unmatched junction bases numbered 5, after V lost 9 bases and J lost 2 bases. CDR3 region: CASPRGTTDTQYF. The CDR3 coding sequence is TGTGCCAGTCCGCGGGGGACCACAGATACGCAGTATTTT.

Turning to this clonotype: Sequence at one end of the junction differs from germline and may be a read error. This rearrangement joins TRBV20-1 to TRBJ1-6; 10 bases match TRBD1. The CDR3 has 16 residues. Germline CDR1 is DFQATT and CDR2 is SNEGSKA (reference sequence). The CDR3 loop reads CSARAPGTGDDSPLHF. The CDR3 nucleotides are TGCAGTGCCAGAGCCCCCGGGACAGGGGACGACTCACCCCTCCACTTT.

This clonotype appeared many times. The CDR3 protein is CATRDSNEYEQYF. The CDR3, as DNA: TGTGCCACCCGGGACAGCAATGAATACGAGCAGTACTTC. The chain recombines TRBV19 with TRBJ2-7; the match to TRBD1 covers 7 bases. J lost 4 bases, V lost 10 bases, and 10 bases had no gene match. This CDR3 contains 13 residues. Germline loops: CDR1 LNHDA, CDR2 SQIVND (reference sequence).

The V gene is TRBV24-1, the J gene TRBJ2-7; the match to TRBD1 covers 9 bases. Per germline, CDR1 KGHDR and CDR2 SFDVKD. The CDR3 is 13 residues long. J lost 12 bases, V lost 2 bases, and 7 bases had no gene match. The CDR3 reads CATSDSPGTGRYF. As DNA, the CDR3 is TGTGCCACCAGTGATTCACCCGGGACAGGGCGGTACTTC.

The chain has TRBV7-9 and TRBJ2-7, with D tentatively TRBD2 (5 bases). Trimming cost V 7 bases and J 0 bases, with 13 bases left between them. The CDR3 spans 14 residues. The germline CDR1 and CDR2 sequences are SEHNR and FQNEAQ (reference sequence). The CDR3: CASKLGGGSYEQYF. The DNA of the CDR3 is TGTGCCAGCAAGCTTGGAGGTGGCTCCTACGAGCAGTACTTC. The complete variable domain, with remaining parts taken from reference TRBV7-9 and TRBJ2-7, reads DTGVSQNPRHKITKRGQNVTFRCDPISEHNRLYWYRQTLGQGPEFLTYFQNEAQLEKSRLLSDRFSAERPKGSFSTLEIQRTEQGDSAMYLCASKLGGGSYEQYFGPGTRLTVT.